The clone carrying this T cell receptor (beta chain) was found a few times. Its antigen is undetermined. TCR cDNA was made by 5'RACE template switching, adding a universal primer site and UMIs. TCRdb re-called the 5' RACE reads through MiXCR, storing one row per CDR3 protein. Counted here are around 610,000 distinct CDR3 sequences, approximately 15% occurring once; the ten biggest clones make up over 11%. The sample is drawn from a study of T cells after yellow fever vaccination. Overall study: Fractions of low cell number were prepared using SMART-Seq v4 Ultra Low Input.

The CDR3 has 14 residues. CDR1 and CDR2 (germline): KGHSH, LQKENI. Trimming left V 4 bases short and J 2 bases short, with 11 bases between. Study-wide results and caveats: Abundant clonotypes from the bulk population could contaminate FACS-sorted repertoires.

The sequenced sample was PBMCs, obtained on the day of the yellow fever booster vaccination. The receptor was isolated from a man under 40 who received the YFV17D yellow fever vaccine. The chain carries TRBV18 and TRBJ2-5; D gene uncertain. Written as DNA, the CDR3 is TGTGCCAGCTCACTCATAGGGTCTCAAGAGACCCAGTACTTC. It yields the protein CASSLIGSQETQYF. Variable domain in full (rest from reference TRBV18 and TRBJ2-5): NAGVMQNPRHLVRRRGQEARLRCSPMKGHSHVYWYRQLPEEGLKFMVYLQKENIIDESGMPKERFSAEFPKEGPSILRIQQVVRGDSAAYFCASSLIGSQETQYFGPGTRLLVL.